Each of the 26 T cell receptor beta chains below was sequenced from the same sample in a study of shared clonotypes between healthy human individuals. The data were produced by immunoSEQ multiplex PCR, yet TCRdb's version contains in-frame clones alone and is incomplete. The sample includes more than 850,000 clones, more than 75% seen only once; the top ten take 0.5% to 0.6%. The sample taken for sequencing was memory CD4+ T cells from PBMCs. This sample's subset: CD45RA-negative fraction. These receptors all come from a man between 18 and 29 years old in good health. Some clones in this sample may be carry-over from other donors' samples.

This sequence joins TRBV28 and TRBJ2-7; D may be TRBD2 (5 bases). The CDR3 is made up of 15 amino acids. V lost 8 bases to trimming and J lost 2 bases, with 19 bases between them. The germline CDR1 and CDR2 sequences are MDHEN and SYDVKM. The CDR3 region has the DNA TGTGCCAGCCGTACTTCTAAAGGGAGCGCCTACGAGCAGTACTTC. Its translation is CASRTSKGSAYEQYF. The entire variable domain, with the rest obtained from reference TRBV28 and TRBJ2-7, is as follows: DVKVTQSSRYLVKRTGEKVFLECVQDMDHENMFWYRQDPGLGLRLIYFSYDVKMKEKGDIPEGYSVSREKKERFSLILESASTNQTSMYLCASRTSKGSAYEQYFGPGTRLTVT.

This clone was observed many times. The chain has TRBV2 and TRBJ1-3, with TRBD1 identical over 7 bases. The CDR3 has 15 amino acids. Germline V gene data show CDR1 as SNHLY and CDR2 as FYNNEI. V lost 5 bases and J lost 4; bases outside the gene matches: 8. The CDR3 reads CASSPDRVEGNTIYF. In DNA, the CDR3 is TGTGCCAGCAGTCCTGACAGGGTGGAAGGAAACACCATATATTTT.

V usage is TRBV5-6 and J usage is TRBJ2-5; D uncertain. CDR3 length: 13 residues. V was shortened by 0 bases and J by 4 bases, with 7 bases between the two germline ends. CDR1 and CDR2 from the germline V gene are SGHDT and YYEEEE. The CDR3 here is CASSLVPGETQYF. In DNA, the CDR3 is TGTGCCAGCAGCTTGGTTCCGGGAGAGACCCAGTACTTC.

This chain connects TRBV18 to TRBJ2-5; 7 nucleotides agree with TRBD1. The ends lost 5 bases at V and 0 bases at J; junction bases unmatched: 6. The CDR3 extends over 15 amino acids. Germline V gene data show CDR1 as KGHSH and CDR2 as LQKENI. CDR3 nucleotide sequence: TGTGCCAGCTCAGCTCAACAGGGGAACCAAGAGACCCAGTACTTC. Protein: CASSAQQGNQETQYF. Complete variable domain (other parts from reference TRBV18 and TRBJ2-5): NAGVMQNPRHLVRRRGQEARLRCSPMKGHSHVYWYRQLPEEGLKFMVYLQKENIIDESGMPKERFSAEFPKEGPSILRIQQVVRGDSAAYFCASSAQQGNQETQYFGPGTRLLVL.

This chain links TRBV5-4 with TRBJ1-2; D is uncertain. The CDR3 runs to 13 residues. Germline CDR1 is SGHNT and CDR2 is YYREEE (reference sequence). The V end lost 1 base, the J end lost 4 bases, and 8 bases lay between the germline ends. CDR3 amino acids: CASSLSSVYGYTF. DNA for the CDR3: TGTGCCAGCAGCTTGAGCTCGGTCTATGGCTACACCTTC.

A remark on this clone: With only one base between it and a far larger clone, this is likely a read error. This chain joins TRBV6-1 and TRBJ2-4; D assignment may be TRBD1 or TRBD2 (5 bases each). The ends were cut back, 7 bases at V and 11 bases at J, with 18 bases in the middle. The CDR3 totals 13 residues. CDR1 is MNHNS and CDR2 is SASEGT in the germline V gene. CDR3 DNA: TGTGCCAGCACCCTCAGGGACGGTAACGTTCAGTACTTC. Protein sequence: CASTLRDGNVQYF.

This chain connects TRBV15 to TRBJ1-2; 7 nucleotides align to TRBD1. Germline V gene sequence: CDR1 LNHNV, CDR2 YYDKDF (reference sequence). The ends lost 1 base at V and 8 bases at J; junction bases unmatched: 13. The CDR3 has 16 amino acids. This chain's CDR3 is CATSRGGDRAARGYTF. CDR3 DNA sequence: TGTGCCACCAGCAGAGGGGGAGACAGGGCGGCGCGCGGCTACACCTTC.

V is TRBV14 and J is TRBJ2-5, with 9 bases fitting TRBD1. Losses at the gene ends were 0 bases for V and 5 bases for J; bases not matched to a gene: 7. This CDR3 comprises 16 residues. In germline, CDR1 is SGHDN, CDR2 FVKESK. The CDR3 here is CASSQDLGTGQETQYF. CDR3 nucleotides: TGTGCCAGCAGCCAAGATCTTGGGACAGGGCAGGAGACCCAGTACTTC.

V is TRBV5-4 and J is TRBJ2-7; 13 bases match TRBD2. With 1 base clipped from V and 12 bases from J, the junction kept 7 bases outside the gene matches. Germline CDR1 SGHNT, CDR2 YYREEE (reference sequence). The CDR3 runs 14 residues. The CDR3 nucleotides read TGTGCCAGCAGCTTGCGACTAGCGGGAGGAGAACTGTACTTC. Protein product: CASSLRLAGGELYF.

The V call is TRBV11-2, the J call TRBJ1-1, with 8 bases aligning to TRBD1. V gave up 6 bases and J gave up 0 bases; unmatched junction bases: 9. This CDR3 comprises 16 residues. Germline V gene data show CDR1 as SGHAT and CDR2 as FQNNGV. The CDR3 protein is CASRPLRGQLNTEAFF. The CDR3 DNA sequence: TGTGCCAGCAGACCTCTCAGGGGGCAGTTGAACACTGAAGCTTTCTTT.

This chain connects TRBV28 to TRBJ1-5; 9 bases match TRBD1. V was pared by 3 bases and J by 6 bases, with 12 bases of the junction left unmatched. This CDR3 comprises 17 residues. The germline V gene encodes CDR1 MDHEN and CDR2 SYDVKM. The CDR3 reads CASSFTIYRGPTQPQHF. For the CDR3, the DNA is TGTGCCAGCAGTTTCACCATCTACAGGGGGCCTACTCAGCCCCAGCATTTT.

V gene TRBV4-2 combines with J gene TRBJ1-1; tentatively, D is TRBD1 (6 bases). The CDR3 is 16 amino acids. The germline V and J ends were trimmed by 0 bases and 7 bases, with 18 bases remaining between them. Germline V gives CDR1 LGHNA, CDR2 YNFKEQ. The CDR3 loop is CASSQDRGGVVIEAFF. As DNA, the CDR3 is TGTGCCAGCAGCCAAGATAGGGGGGGTGTTGTGATTGAAGCTTTCTTT.

This clone was recorded a few times. The chain combines TRBV5-4 with TRBJ2-7; 7 bases align to TRBD1. This CDR3 has 13 amino acids. Germline V CDR1 and CDR2: SGHNT, YYREEE (reference sequence). V lost 2 bases to trimming and J lost 6 bases; unmatched junction nucleotides: 5. DNA for the CDR3: TGTGCCAGCAGCTTTTGGACAGGAGGCGAGCAGTACTTC. Encoded protein: CASSFWTGGEQYF.

This chain links TRBV2 with TRBJ2-1; 11 bases match TRBD2. After removal of 5 bases from V and 3 bases from J, the junction contained 3 bases not matched to a gene. Germline-derived CDR1 and CDR2 are SNHLY and FYNNEI. The CDR3 is 15 amino acids. The CDR3 sequence is CASSQTSGNYNEQFF. CDR3 in DNA: TGTGCCAGCAGTCAGACTAGCGGGAACTACAATGAGCAGTTCTTC. Based on the CDR3 plus reference TRBV2 and TRBJ2-1, the full variable domain is EPEVTQTPSHQVTQMGQEVILRCVPISNHLYFYWYRQILGQKVEFLVSFYNNEISEKSEIFDDQFSVERPDGSNFTLKIRSTKLEDSAMYFCASSQTSGNYNEQFFGPGTRLTVL.

The rearrangement joins TRBV30 to TRBJ2-1, with D tentatively TRBD1 (6 bases). Trimming removed 1 base from V and 4 bases from J, with 14 bases in between. CDR1 is GTSNPN and CDR2 is SVGIG in the germline V gene (reference sequence). The CDR3 is 15 amino acids. The CDR3 region has the DNA TGTGCCTGGAGTGGACTACAGGGCTGGTACAATGAGCAGTTCTTC. It yields the protein CAWSGLQGWYNEQFF.

The chain has TRBV6-5 and TRBJ2-4; D gene unclear. Germline assignment: CDR1 MNHEY and CDR2 SVGAGI. This CDR3 has 16 amino acids. Trimming removed 0 bases from V and 1 base from J, with 10 bases in between. The CDR3 DNA follows: TGTGCCAGCAGTTACTCGGTTCTAGGGGCCAAAAACATTCAGTACTTC. As protein: CASSYSVLGAKNIQYF.

This clone has only one observation. This chain connects TRBV5-1 to TRBJ2-5; 9 bases match TRBD1. The germline V gene has CDR1 SGHRS and CDR2 YFSETQ. Germline trimming cut 4 bases from V and 2 bases from J; bases unmatched to any gene: 6. The CDR3 has 15 residues. The CDR3 spells CASSPGTGSQETQYF. For the CDR3, the DNA is TGCGCCAGCAGCCCGGGGACAGGGAGTCAAGAGACCCAGTACTTC. The whole variable domain, filled in from reference TRBV5-1 and TRBJ2-5, reads KAGVTQTPRYLIKTRGQQVTLSCSPISGHRSVSWYQQTPGQGLQFLFEYFSETQRNKGNFPGRFSGRQFSNSRSEMNVSTLELGDSALYLCASSPGTGSQETQYFGPGTRLLVL.

The CDR3 bases are TGTGCCAGCAGCCACTACGGACTAGCGAAAGAGACCCAGTACTTC. Translation gives CASSHYGLAKETQYF. This sequence joins TRBV14 and TRBJ2-5; 9 nucleotides agree with TRBD2. CDR1 and CDR2 (germline): SGHDN, FVKESK. Trimming at V came to 3 bases and at J to 3 bases, leaving 5 bases not matched to a gene. This CDR3 has 15 residues. The variable domain in full, completed from reference TRBV14 and TRBJ2-5, reads EAGVTQFPSHSVIEKGQTVTLRCDPISGHDNLYWYRRVMGKEIKFLLHFVKESKQDESGMPNNRFLAERTGGTYSTLKVQPAELEDSGVYFCASSHYGLAKETQYFGPGTRLLVL.

The rearrangement links TRBV11-2 to TRBJ2-5; the D is unclear. CDR1 SGHAT and CDR2 FQNNGV come from the germline V gene. Trimming took off 5 bases at V and 5 bases at J, with 9 bases between the two ends. CDR3 size: 12 residues. DNA for the CDR3: TGTGCCAGCAGCCCAAATCAGGAGACCCAGTACTTC. It translates to CASSPNQETQYF.

This clone was observed a single time. CDR3 bases: TGTGCCAGCAGCTTAGCCCATGGGGGGCAGGGCACTGAAGCTTTCTTT. As protein: CASSLAHGGQGTEAFF. J is TRBJ1-1 and V is TRBV7-9; TRBD1 might be the D (6 bases). V was pared by 0 bases and J by 4 bases, with 15 bases between. There are 16 residues in the CDR3. Germline assignment: CDR1 SEHNR and CDR2 FQNEAQ (reference sequence).

The table lists this clone with many counts. V and J are TRBV28 and TRBJ1-3; a weak D match, TRBD1 (6 bases). This CDR3 has 16 residues. Germline values: CDR1 MDHEN, CDR2 SYDVKM. V was shortened by 4 bases and J by 4 bases, with 17 bases between the two germline ends. The CDR3 nucleotides read TGTGCCAGCAGTTCCCCCGGGACGGGGGCCGGAAACACCATATATTTT. Translation: CASSSPGTGAGNTIYF.

The rearrangement uses TRBV21-1 and TRBJ1-3; TRBD1, the table's D call, lacks a check against the DNA. TRBV21-1 is an annotated pseudogene. The CDR3 extends over 18 amino acids. The chain's CDR3 is CASSVQGAQSEAGNTIYF. DNA for the CDR3: TGTGCCAGCAGCGTACAGGGGGCGCAGAGTGAAGCTGGAAACACCATATATTTT.

The chain combines TRBV2 with TRBJ2-3; D not resolved. CDR1 and CDR2 (germline): SNHLY, FYNNEI. The CDR3 is 11 amino acids. The V gene lost 10 bases and the J gene lost 4 bases, with 9 bases spanning the gap. This CDR3 reads CAITSADTQYF. The CDR3 nucleotides are TGTGCCATCACCTCGGCAGATACGCAGTATTTT.

This chain links TRBV2 with TRBJ1-4; a weak D match, TRBD1 (5 bases). Germline CDR1 is SNHLY and CDR2 is FYNNEI. The CDR3 covers 14 residues. Trimming shortened V by 8 bases and J by 7 bases, and 17 bases separated the two germline ends. The CDR3 spells CASQRRGLGEKLFF. CDR3 nucleotide sequence: TGTGCCAGCCAAAGGCGGGGCTTGGGTGAAAAACTGTTTTTT.

This clone was detected only a few times. The V call is TRBV27, the J call TRBJ2-1; 12 bases fit TRBD2. Germline loops: CDR1 MNHEY, CDR2 SMNVEV (reference sequence). The CDR3 loop spans 16 amino acids. The V gene end was trimmed by 5 bases and the J gene end by 4 bases; junction bases not matched to a gene: 6. CDR3 residues: CASSPRLAGVYNEQFF. For the CDR3, the DNA is TGTGCCAGCAGTCCCCGACTAGCGGGGGTTTACAATGAGCAGTTCTTC.

The rearrangement uses TRBV18 and TRBJ1-2; D is perhaps TRBD1 (5 bases). The CDR3 is 15 amino acids. The V gene lost 2 bases and the J gene lost 3 bases, with 13 bases spanning the gap. Germline assignment: CDR1 KGHSH and CDR2 LQKENI. The CDR3 loop reads CASSPVHQGDYGYTF. In nucleotides, the CDR3 is TGTGCCAGCTCACCAGTCCATCAGGGCGACTATGGCTACACCTTC. Looking up the rest from reference TRBV18 and TRBJ1-2 gives the full variable domain: NAGVMQNPRHLVRRRGQEARLRCSPMKGHSHVYWYRQLPEEGLKFMVYLQKENIIDESGMPKERFSAEFPKEGPSILRIQQVVRGDSAAYFCASSPVHQGDYGYTFGSGTRLTVV.